This TCR beta chain was sequenced during a study of blood T cell repertoires in COVID-19. CDR1 is GTSNPN and CDR2 is SVGIG in the germline V gene (reference sequence). V was trimmed by 3 bases and J by 10 bases, leaving 13 bases between them. This CDR3 contains 13 residues. Assay used: immunoSEQ multiplex PCR; TCRdb lists only in-frame clones, some missing. The table shows 300,000 to 350,000 clones, with around 85% occurring only once. This TCR came from a man in his thirties or forties who had recovered from COVID-19. The J gene is TRBJ1-6, the V gene TRBV30; TRBD1 might be the D (5 bases). Sequenced material: PBMCs or T cells enriched from blood (not recorded which). CDR3 region: CAWSSTGGSPLHF. CDR3 bases: TGTGCCTGGAGCTCAACGGGGGGGTCACCCCTCCACTTT.